One and the same sample provided the 18 T cell receptor beta chains below, sequenced in a study of blood T cell repertoires in COVID-19. Sequencing used immunoSEQ multiplex PCR; TCRdb keeps in-frame clones, though not all of them. The repertoire holds some 290,000 clones, with approximately 90% as singletons. Material for sequencing was peripheral blood. These receptors were collected from a woman between 45 and 60 years old who had recovered from COVID-19.

This chain joins TRBV14 and TRBJ2-7; 7 nucleotides agree with TRBD1. The CDR3 is 16 amino acids. Trimming took 5 bases from V and 4 from J; bases not matched to a gene: 14. The germline gives CDR1 SGHDN, CDR2 FVKESK. CDR3 amino acids: CASSCENTGARYEQYF. In DNA form, the CDR3 reads TGTGCCAGCAGCTGTGAAAATACAGGGGCTAGGTACGAGCAGTACTTC.

The chain recombines TRBV7-2 with TRBJ1-2; 7 bases are a match to TRBD1. The CDR3 runs to 14 residues. With 5 bases clipped from V and 0 bases from J, the junction kept 3 bases outside the gene matches. The germline V gene has CDR1 SGHTA and CDR2 FQGNSA. For the CDR3, the DNA is TGTGCCAGCAGCCCCCAGGGGGCTAACTATGGCTACACCTTC. Protein product: CASSPQGANYGYTF.

The chain joins TRBV29-1 to TRBJ2-5; D perhaps matches TRBD1 (6 bases). CDR3 length equals 10 residues. CDR1 SQVTM and CDR2 ANQGSEA come from the germline V gene. V lost 8 bases, J lost 3 bases, and 7 bases lay in between. CDR3 sequence: CSYREETQYF. CDR3 coding DNA: TGCAGCTACAGGGAAGAGACCCAGTACTTC.

This clone was observed a handful of times. The J gene is TRBJ2-1, the V gene TRBV6-1; TRBD2 matches 9 bases. The V gene end was trimmed by 1 base and the J gene end by 8 bases; junction bases not matched to a gene: 6. Per germline, CDR1 MNHNS and CDR2 SASEGT. This CDR3 is built from 15 residues. The CDR3: CASSEGAGGPYEQFF. The CDR3 region has the DNA TGTGCCAGCAGTGAAGGGGCGGGGGGGCCGTATGAGCAGTTCTTC.

The chain carries TRBV5-4 and TRBJ2-7, with D possibly TRBD2 on 6 matching bases. Looked up from germline, CDR1 is SGHNT and CDR2 is YYREEE (reference sequence). Deletions cut 0 bases from V and 9 bases from J, with 13 bases between. CDR3 length: 13 amino acids. CDR3 in amino acids: CASSLGGELGQYF. In DNA form, the CDR3 reads TGTGCCAGCAGCTTGGGGGGGGAGCTCGGGCAGTACTTC.

This clone was detected a few times. The chain employs TRBV5-1 and TRBJ2-5; D gene unclear. The CDR3 is 16 amino acids. Germline V gene sequence: CDR1 SGHRS, CDR2 YFSETQ. The V end was cut by 5 bases, the J end by 3 bases, with 20 bases between. The CDR3 DNA is TGCGCCAGCAGTGCCGCCACGAGTGGTTTGGAAGAGACCCAGTACTTC. Its protein product is CASSAATSGLEETQYF.

Here the CDR3 DNA reads TGTGCCAGCAGCAAAGCGGAGGGGCAGGGACCCCACAATGAGCAGTTCTTC. It encodes CASSKAEGQGPHNEQFF. The J gene is TRBJ2-1, the V gene TRBV21-1; the table's D call, TRBD2, was not checked against the DNA. TRBV21-1 is given as a pseudogene. The CDR3 sequence is 17 residues long.

The genes are TRBV30 and TRBJ2-1, with 7 bases aligning to TRBD2. The V segment lost 0 bases and the J segment 7 bases; nucleotides outside the gene matches: 6. The CDR3 spans 14 residues. Germline loops: CDR1 GTSNPN, CDR2 SVGIG (reference sequence). The CDR3 DNA sequence: TGTGCCTGGAGTGTACTTGTGCGGGGGAATGAGCAGTTCTTC. Translated, it gives CAWSVLVRGNEQFF.

The chain combines TRBV14 with TRBJ1-1; D is possibly TRBD1 (6 bases). Germline CDR1 reads SGHDN; CDR2 reads FVKESK. There are 15 residues in the CDR3. V was trimmed by 5 bases and J by 0 bases, leaving 13 bases between them. The CDR3 loop reads CASSIAGVVNTEAFF. The CDR3 DNA sequence: TGTGCCAGCAGCATCGCAGGGGTTGTGAACACTGAAGCTTTCTTT.

This rearrangement joins TRBV6-2 or TRBV6-3 to TRBJ1-2; the match to TRBD1 covers 7 bases. Looked up from germline, CDR1 is MNHEY and CDR2 is SVGEGT. The CDR3 runs to 15 residues. With V trimmed by 6 bases and J by 2 bases, 9 bases remained unmatched. The chain's CDR3 is CASSLPGTANYGYTF. CDR3 DNA: TGTGCCAGCAGCCTACCTGGGACAGCGAACTATGGCTACACCTTC.

The gene calls are TRBV11-2 and TRBJ2-7; TRBD2 aligns across 11 bases. The CDR3 is made up of 15 amino acids. V gave up 5 bases and J gave up 6 bases; unmatched junction bases: 9. Germline CDR1 is SGHAT and CDR2 is FQNNGV. This CDR3 is CASSPLSGGESEQYF. The CDR3 DNA follows: TGTGCCAGCAGCCCGCTTAGCGGGGGGGAAAGCGAGCAGTACTTC. The complete variable domain, with remaining parts taken from reference TRBV11-2 and TRBJ2-7, reads EAGVAQSPRYKIIEKRQSVAFWCNPISGHATLYWYQQILGQGPKLLIQFQNNGVVDDSQLPKDRFSAERLKGVDSTLKIQPAKLEDSAVYLCASSPLSGGESEQYFGPGTRLTVT.

This chain joins TRBV11-1 and TRBJ2-1, with unresolved D. The germline CDR1 and CDR2 sequences are SGHAT and FQDESV (reference sequence). Trimming pared 2 bases from V and 9 bases from J, leaving 14 bases between. The CDR3 is made up of 14 amino acids. CDR3 bases: TGTGCCAGCAGCTTACTCGAAGGTTTAGCTGAGCAGTTCTTC. As protein: CASSLLEGLAEQFF.

The chain uses TRBV6-5 and TRBJ1-2; TRBD1 might be the D (5 bases). CDR3 length: 14 amino acids. Trimming left V 0 bases short and J 7 bases short, with 12 bases between. CDR1 MNHEY and CDR2 SVGAGI come from the germline V gene. The CDR3 DNA reads as TGTGCCAGCAGTTACTCTGCAGGGATCCGTGGCTACACCTTC. This sequence encodes CASSYSAGIRGYTF.

A single count supports this clone. This rearrangement joins TRBV6-2 or TRBV6-3 to TRBJ1-2, with 7 bases fitting TRBD1. The CDR3 is 15 residues long. Germline trimming cut 2 bases from V and 4 bases from J; bases unmatched to any gene: 7. Germline lookup yields CDR1 MNHEY and CDR2 SVGEGT. The CDR3 DNA is TGTGCCAGCAGTTACGCCCCGGGACAGCCCTATGGCTACACCTTC. Amino acids: CASSYAPGQPYGYTF.

This clone occurred many times. V and J are TRBV9 and TRBJ2-7; D possibly corresponds to TRBD1 (6 bases). V dropped 1 base and J dropped 0 bases, with 11 bases sitting between them. CDR1 and CDR2 (germline): SGDLS, YYNGEE. The CDR3 runs 15 residues. For the CDR3, the DNA is TGTGCCAGCAGCGTATTTCAGGACAGCTCCTACGAGCAGTACTTC. Its translation: CASSVFQDSSYEQYF. Looking up the rest from reference TRBV9 and TRBJ2-7 gives the full variable domain: DSGVTQTPKHLITATGQRVTLRCSPRSGDLSVYWYQQSLDQGLQFLIQYYNGEERAKGNILERFSAQQFPDLHSELNLSSLELGDSALYFCASSVFQDSSYEQYFGPGTRLTVT.

The chain recombines TRBV7-9 with TRBJ1-1; no reliable D call. The V end lost 5 bases, the J end lost 0 bases, and 16 bases lay between the germline ends. The CDR3 extends over 16 amino acids. Germline CDR1 is SEHNR and CDR2 is FQNEAQ (reference sequence). This chain's CDR3 is CASSPLSGRVNTEAFF. DNA for the CDR3: TGTGCCAGCAGCCCACTCAGCGGGCGGGTGAACACTGAAGCTTTCTTT.

The CDR3, as DNA: TGTGCCAGCAGTCCGCTGACTAGCGGGAGTTCAGATACGCAGTATTTT. It encodes CASSPLTSGSSDTQYF. The chain employs TRBV28 and TRBJ2-3; TRBD2 matches 12 bases. This CDR3 contains 16 residues. The V gene end was trimmed by 5 bases and the J gene end by 4 bases; junction bases not matched to a gene: 7. The germline CDR1 and CDR2 sequences are MDHEN and SYDVKM.

The chain recombines TRBV12-3 or TRBV12-4 with TRBJ1-2, with TRBD1 matching 9 bases. V lost 6 bases and J lost 6; bases outside the gene matches: 5. This CDR3 contains 13 residues. For the CDR3, the DNA is TGTGCCAGCAGGCGTTGGACAGGGGATGGCTACACCTTC. Translation: CASRRWTGDGYTF.